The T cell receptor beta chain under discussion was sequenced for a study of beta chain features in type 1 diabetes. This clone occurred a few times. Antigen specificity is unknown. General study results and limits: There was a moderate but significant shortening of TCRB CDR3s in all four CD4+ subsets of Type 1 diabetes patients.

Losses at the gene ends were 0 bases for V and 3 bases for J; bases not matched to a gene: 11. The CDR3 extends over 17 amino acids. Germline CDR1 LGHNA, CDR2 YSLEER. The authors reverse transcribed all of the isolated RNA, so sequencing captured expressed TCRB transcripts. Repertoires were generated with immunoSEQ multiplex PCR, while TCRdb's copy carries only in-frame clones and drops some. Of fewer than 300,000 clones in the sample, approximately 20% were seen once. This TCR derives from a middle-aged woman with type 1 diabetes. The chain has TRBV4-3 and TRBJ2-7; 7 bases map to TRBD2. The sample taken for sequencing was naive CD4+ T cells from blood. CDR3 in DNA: TGCGCCAGCAGCCAAGAAAGTAGGGGACTACCTATCTACGAGCAGTACTTC. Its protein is CASSQESRGLPIYEQYF.